The clone carrying this TCR beta chain was counted between two and nine times. Its antigen is not identified. TCRdb re-analysed the 5' RACE reads in MiXCR, keeping a single row per CDR3 protein. The table records 550,000 to 600,000 distinct CDR3 sequences, less than 25% of them present only once. This sample is part of a study of T-cell memory formation after mild COVID-19. For the study at large: Clustering of TCRs was largely donor specific.

This CDR3 contains 16 residues. Trimming stripped 4 bases from V and 4 bases from J, with 16 bases between. The germline gives CDR1 KGHDR, CDR2 SFDVKD. Findings of the study overall: Some clones that responded were present in memory (sampled pre-infection), which suggests cross-reactive memory joined. Later expanders leaned CD4+, whereas day 15 to 85 contracting clones were balanced CD4/CD8. The CD4+ clones that contracted clustered mainly within CM and EM, and the CD8+ clones concentrated in EMRA.

The sequencing input was PBMCs or a T cell subset sorted from them (not recorded which). The V and J genes are TRBV24-1 and TRBJ2-1; D may be TRBD2 (7 bases). This receptor was obtained from an adult woman who had mild COVID-19 (a few samples of this study predate the infection). Cell type and time point are not known. The CDR3 coding sequence is TGTGCCACCAGTGACTCCGGCGGGGGCGTGTACAATGAGCAGTTCTTC. It yields the protein CATSDSGGGVYNEQFF.